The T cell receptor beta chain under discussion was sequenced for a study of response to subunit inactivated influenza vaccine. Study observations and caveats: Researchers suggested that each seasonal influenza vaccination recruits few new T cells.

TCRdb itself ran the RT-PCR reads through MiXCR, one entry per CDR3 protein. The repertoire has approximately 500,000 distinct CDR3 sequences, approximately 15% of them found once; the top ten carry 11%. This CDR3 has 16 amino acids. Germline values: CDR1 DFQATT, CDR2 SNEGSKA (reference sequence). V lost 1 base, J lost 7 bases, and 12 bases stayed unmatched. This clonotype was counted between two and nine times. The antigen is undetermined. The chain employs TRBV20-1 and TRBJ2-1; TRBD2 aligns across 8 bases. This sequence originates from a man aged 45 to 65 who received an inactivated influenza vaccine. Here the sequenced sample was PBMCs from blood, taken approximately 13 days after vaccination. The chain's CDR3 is CSARGLSGGPRNEQFF. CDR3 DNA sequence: TGCAGTGCTAGAGGCCTTTCGGGGGGGCCTCGGAATGAGCAGTTCTTC.